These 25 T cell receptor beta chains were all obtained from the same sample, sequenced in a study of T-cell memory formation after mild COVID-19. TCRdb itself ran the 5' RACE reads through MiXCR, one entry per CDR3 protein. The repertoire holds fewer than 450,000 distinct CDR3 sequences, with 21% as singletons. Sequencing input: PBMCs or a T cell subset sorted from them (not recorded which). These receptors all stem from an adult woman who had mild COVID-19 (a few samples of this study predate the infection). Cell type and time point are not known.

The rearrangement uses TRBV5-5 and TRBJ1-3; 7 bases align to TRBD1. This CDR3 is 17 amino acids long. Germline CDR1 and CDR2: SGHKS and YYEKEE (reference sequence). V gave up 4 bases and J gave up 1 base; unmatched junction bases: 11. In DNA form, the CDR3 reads TGTGCCAGCAGCCCTGTAGGGCAGGGGGGATCTGGAAACACCATATATTTT. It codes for CASSPVGQGGSGNTIYF.

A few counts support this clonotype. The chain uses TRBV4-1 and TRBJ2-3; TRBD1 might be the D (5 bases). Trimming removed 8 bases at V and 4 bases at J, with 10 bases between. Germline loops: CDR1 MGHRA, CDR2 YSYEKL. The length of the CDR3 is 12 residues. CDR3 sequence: CASQSGPDTQYF. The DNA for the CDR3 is TGCGCCAGCCAGTCAGGGCCAGATACGCAGTATTTT.

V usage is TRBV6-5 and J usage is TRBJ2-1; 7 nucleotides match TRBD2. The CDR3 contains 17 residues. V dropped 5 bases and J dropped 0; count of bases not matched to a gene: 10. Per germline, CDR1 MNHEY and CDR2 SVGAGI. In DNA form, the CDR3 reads TGTGCCAGCAGTCGAAACGGGGAGGGAGCCTCCTACAATGAGCAGTTCTTC. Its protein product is CASSRNGEGASYNEQFF.

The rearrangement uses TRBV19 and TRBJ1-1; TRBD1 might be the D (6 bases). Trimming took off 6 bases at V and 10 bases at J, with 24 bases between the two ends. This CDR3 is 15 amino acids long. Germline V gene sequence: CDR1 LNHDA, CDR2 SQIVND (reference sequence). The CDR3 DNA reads TGTGCCAGTAGCGGGACCGCGGCAGGGGATGAGGTAGCTTTCTTT. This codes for CASSGTAAGDEVAFF.

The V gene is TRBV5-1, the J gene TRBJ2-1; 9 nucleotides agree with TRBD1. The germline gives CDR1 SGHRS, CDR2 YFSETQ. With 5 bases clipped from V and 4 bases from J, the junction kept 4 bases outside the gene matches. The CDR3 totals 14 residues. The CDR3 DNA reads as TGCGCCAGCAGAGCCGGGACAGGGTACAATGAGCAGTTCTTC. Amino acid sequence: CASRAGTGYNEQFF.

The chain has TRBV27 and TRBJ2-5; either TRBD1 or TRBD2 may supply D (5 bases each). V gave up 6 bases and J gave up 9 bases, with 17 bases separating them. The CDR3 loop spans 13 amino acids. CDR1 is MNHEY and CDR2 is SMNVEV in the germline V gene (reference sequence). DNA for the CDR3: TGTGCCAGCAGGCCTGAGGCCCCGGGACCCCAGTACTTC. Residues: CASRPEAPGPQYF.

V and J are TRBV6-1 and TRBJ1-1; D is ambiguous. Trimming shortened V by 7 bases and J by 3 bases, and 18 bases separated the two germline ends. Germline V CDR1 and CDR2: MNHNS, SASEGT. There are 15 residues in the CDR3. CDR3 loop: CASTPWVGPDTEAFF. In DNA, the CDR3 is TGTGCCAGCACCCCCTGGGTAGGGCCAGACACTGAAGCTTTCTTT.

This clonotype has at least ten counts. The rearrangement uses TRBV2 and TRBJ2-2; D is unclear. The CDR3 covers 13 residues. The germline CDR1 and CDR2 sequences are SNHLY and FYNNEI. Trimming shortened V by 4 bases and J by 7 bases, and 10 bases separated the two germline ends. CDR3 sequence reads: CASSARVVGELFF. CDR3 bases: TGTGCCAGCAGTGCCCGGGTTGTCGGGGAGCTGTTTTTT.

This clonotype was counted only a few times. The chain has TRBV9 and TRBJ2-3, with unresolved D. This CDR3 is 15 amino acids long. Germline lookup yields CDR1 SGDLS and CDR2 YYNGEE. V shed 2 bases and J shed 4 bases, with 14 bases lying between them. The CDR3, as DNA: TGTGCCAGCAGCGTGGACGGCACCGGTCCAGATACGCAGTATTTT. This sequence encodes CASSVDGTGPDTQYF.

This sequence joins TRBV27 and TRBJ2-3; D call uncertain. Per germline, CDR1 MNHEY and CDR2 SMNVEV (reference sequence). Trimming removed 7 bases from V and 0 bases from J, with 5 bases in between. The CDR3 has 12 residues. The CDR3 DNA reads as TGTGCCAGCACATCCAGCACAGATACGCAGTATTTT. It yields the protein CASTSSTDTQYF.

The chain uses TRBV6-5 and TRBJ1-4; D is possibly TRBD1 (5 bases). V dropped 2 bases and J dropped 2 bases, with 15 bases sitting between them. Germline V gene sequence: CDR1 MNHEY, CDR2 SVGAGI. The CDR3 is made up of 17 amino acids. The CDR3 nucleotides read TGTGCCAGCAGTTACGTGTACCCCGGGACCACTAATGAAAAACTGTTTTTT. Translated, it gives CASSYVYPGTTNEKLFF.

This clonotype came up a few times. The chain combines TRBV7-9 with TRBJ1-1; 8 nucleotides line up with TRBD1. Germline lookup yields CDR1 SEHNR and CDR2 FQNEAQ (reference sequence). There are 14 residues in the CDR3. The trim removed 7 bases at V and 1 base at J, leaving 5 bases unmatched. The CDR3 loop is CASTQGAANTEAFF. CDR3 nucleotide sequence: TGTGCCAGCACCCAGGGGGCGGCGAACACTGAAGCTTTCTTT.

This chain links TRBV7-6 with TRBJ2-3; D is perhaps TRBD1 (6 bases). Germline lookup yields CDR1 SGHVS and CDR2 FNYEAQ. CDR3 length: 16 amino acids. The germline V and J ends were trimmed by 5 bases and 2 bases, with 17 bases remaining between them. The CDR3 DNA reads TGTGCCAGCAGCCCAAGGGCAGGGGCCGCCACAGATACGCAGTATTTT. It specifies CASSPRAGAATDTQYF.

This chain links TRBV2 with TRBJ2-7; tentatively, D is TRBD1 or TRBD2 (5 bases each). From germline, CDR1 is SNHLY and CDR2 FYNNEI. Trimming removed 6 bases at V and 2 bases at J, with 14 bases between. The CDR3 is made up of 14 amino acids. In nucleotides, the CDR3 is TGTGCCAGCAGACCCGGGACCTACACCTACGAGCAGTACTTC. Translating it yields CASRPGTYTYEQYF.

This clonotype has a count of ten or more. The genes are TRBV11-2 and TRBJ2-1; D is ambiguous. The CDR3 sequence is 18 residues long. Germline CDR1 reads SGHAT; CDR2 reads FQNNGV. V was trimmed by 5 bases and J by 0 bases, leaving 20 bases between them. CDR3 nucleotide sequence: TGTGCCAGCAGCCGAGGAACCCTGTGGTCCAGCTCCTACAATGAGCAGTTCTTC. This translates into CASSRGTLWSSSYNEQFF.

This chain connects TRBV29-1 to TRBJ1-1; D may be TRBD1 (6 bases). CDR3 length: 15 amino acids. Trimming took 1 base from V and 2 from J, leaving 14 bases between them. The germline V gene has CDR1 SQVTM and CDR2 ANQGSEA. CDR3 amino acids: CSVEVEGEINTEAFF. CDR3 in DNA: TGCAGCGTTGAAGTCGAGGGGGAGATTAACACTGAAGCTTTCTTT.

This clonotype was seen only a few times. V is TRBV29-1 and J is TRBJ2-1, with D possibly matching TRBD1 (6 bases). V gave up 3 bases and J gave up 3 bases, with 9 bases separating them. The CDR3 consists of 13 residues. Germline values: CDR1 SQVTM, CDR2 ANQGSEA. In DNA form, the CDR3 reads TGCAGCGTTGAGAGGACAGACTACAATGAGCAGTTCTTC. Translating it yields CSVERTDYNEQFF.

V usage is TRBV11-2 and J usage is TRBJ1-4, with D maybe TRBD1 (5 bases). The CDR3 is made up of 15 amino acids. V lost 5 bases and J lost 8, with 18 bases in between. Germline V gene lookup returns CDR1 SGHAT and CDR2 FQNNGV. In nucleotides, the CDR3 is TGTGCCAGCAGCCCCCTGGGGGGGGGTGGGGAAAAACTGTTTTTT. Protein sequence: CASSPLGGGGEKLFF.

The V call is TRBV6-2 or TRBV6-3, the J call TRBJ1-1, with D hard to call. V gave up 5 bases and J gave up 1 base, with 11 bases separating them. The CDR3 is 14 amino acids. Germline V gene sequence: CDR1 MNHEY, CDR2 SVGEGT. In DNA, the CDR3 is TGTGCCAGCAGTACCTATGGACGGAACACTGAAGCTTTCTTT. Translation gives CASSTYGRNTEAFF.

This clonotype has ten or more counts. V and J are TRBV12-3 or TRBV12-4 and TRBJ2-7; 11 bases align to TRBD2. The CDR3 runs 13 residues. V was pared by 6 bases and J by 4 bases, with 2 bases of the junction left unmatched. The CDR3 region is CASSLAGGYEQYF. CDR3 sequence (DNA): TGTGCCAGCAGCCTAGCGGGAGGTTACGAGCAGTACTTC.

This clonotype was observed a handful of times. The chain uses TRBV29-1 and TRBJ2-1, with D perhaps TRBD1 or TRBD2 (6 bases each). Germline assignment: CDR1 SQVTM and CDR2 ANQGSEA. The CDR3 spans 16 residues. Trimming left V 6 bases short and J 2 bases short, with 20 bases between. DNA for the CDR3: TGCAGCGTCCGCGGTTGGGGGGCCCGAGCCTACAATGAGCAGTTCTTC. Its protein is CSVRGWGARAYNEQFF.

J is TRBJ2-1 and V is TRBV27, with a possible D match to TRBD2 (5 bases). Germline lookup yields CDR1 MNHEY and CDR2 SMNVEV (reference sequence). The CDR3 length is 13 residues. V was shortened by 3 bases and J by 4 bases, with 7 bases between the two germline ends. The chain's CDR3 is CASSFRTYNEQFF. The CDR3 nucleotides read TGTGCCAGCAGTTTCAGGACTTACAATGAGCAGTTCTTC.

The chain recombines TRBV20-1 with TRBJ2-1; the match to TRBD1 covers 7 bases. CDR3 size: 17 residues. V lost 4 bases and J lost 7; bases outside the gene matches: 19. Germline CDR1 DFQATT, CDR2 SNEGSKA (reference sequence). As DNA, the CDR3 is TGCAGTGCTACCGCTGGGGGCTCCAGGACAGGTTCGAATGAGCAGTTCTTC. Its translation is CSATAGGSRTGSNEQFF.

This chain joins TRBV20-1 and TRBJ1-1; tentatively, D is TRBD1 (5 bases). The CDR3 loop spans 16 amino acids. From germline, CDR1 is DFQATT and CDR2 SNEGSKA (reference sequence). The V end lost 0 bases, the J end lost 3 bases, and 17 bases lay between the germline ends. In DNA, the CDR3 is TGCAGTGCTAGAGATATGCGTCGGGGGAGGGACACTGAAGCTTTCTTT. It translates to CSARDMRRGRDTEAFF.

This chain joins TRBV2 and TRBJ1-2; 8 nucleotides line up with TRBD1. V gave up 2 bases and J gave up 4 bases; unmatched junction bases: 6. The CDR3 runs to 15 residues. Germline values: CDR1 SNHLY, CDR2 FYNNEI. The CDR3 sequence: CASSESGTGVYGYTF. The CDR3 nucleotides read TGTGCCAGCAGTGAATCCGGGACAGGTGTCTATGGCTACACCTTC.